The 30 T cell receptor beta chains listed next were all sequenced from one sample in a study of cytomegalovirus exposure and HLA in healthy donors. PCR primers comprised 60 Vbeta and 13 Jbeta primers. The table came from immunoSEQ multiplex PCR; TCRdb's copy has only in-frame clones and leaves some out. Altogether more than 85,000 clones are present, more than 65% being singletons, with the ten largest covering roughly 5.6%. The sample taken for sequencing was PBMCs. These receptors were taken from a man aged 25 to 45 in good health and CMV-seropositive.

This clone was recorded a few times. The chain is built from TRBV6-1 and TRBJ1-5; D might be TRBD1 (5 bases). The V end lost 3 bases, the J end lost 5 bases, and 20 bases lay between the germline ends. In germline, CDR1 is MNHNS, CDR2 SASEGT. The CDR3 runs to 17 residues. The CDR3 DNA sequence: TGTGCCAGCAGTGAGGAACCCGGCGGGAGGGGCGATCAGCCCCAGCATTTT. This encodes CASSEEPGGRGDQPQHF.

The rearrangement joins TRBV5-1 to TRBJ2-5; TRBD1 is a possible D gene (6 bases). Germline V gene lookup returns CDR1 SGHRS and CDR2 YFSETQ. With 0 bases removed from V and 4 bases from J, the gap between germline ends came to 10 bases. The CDR3 is made up of 14 amino acids. Here the CDR3 DNA reads TGCGCCAGCAGCTTGGAAGGGGGTCGAGAGACCCAGTACTTC. It codes for CASSLEGGRETQYF.

The chain links TRBV27 to TRBJ1-2; D remains ambiguous. Per germline, CDR1 MNHEY and CDR2 SMNVEV (reference sequence). The CDR3 covers 13 residues. The V gene lost 2 bases and the J gene lost 5 bases, with 9 bases spanning the gap. The CDR3 loop is CASSLKIRYGYTF. The CDR3, as DNA: TGTGCCAGCAGTTTAAAAATCCGGTATGGCTACACCTTC.

The V call is TRBV10-3, the J call TRBJ1-5; 8 nucleotides agree with TRBD1. This CDR3 region has 15 residues. The ends lost 2 bases at V and 5 bases at J; junction bases unmatched: 5. The germline gives CDR1 ENHRY, CDR2 SYGVKD. CDR3 in DNA: TGTGCCATCAGTGAGGCGACAGGGGTTCATCAGCCCCAGCATTTT. Its translation: CAISEATGVHQPQHF.

The chain recombines TRBV21-1 with TRBJ1-2; TRBD1 was called by the table and not checked on the DNA. TRBV21-1 corresponds to a pseudogene. This CDR3 has 15 amino acids. CDR3 nucleotides: TGTGCCAGCAGAATAACTAGACAGGGAGATAGAAGCTACACCTTC. Amino acids: CASRITRQGDRSYTF.

This clone was seen only a few times. V usage is TRBV7-6 and J usage is TRBJ1-1; 11 nucleotides align to TRBD1. This CDR3 has 15 amino acids. J was trimmed by 4 bases and V by 5 bases; bases with no gene match: 6. Germline loops: CDR1 SGHVS, CDR2 FNYEAQ. The DNA for the CDR3 is TGTGCCAGCAGCCCAAGGACAGGGGGCAGCACTGAAGCTTTCTTT. Amino acid sequence: CASSPRTGGSTEAFF.

This clone turned up a few times. The chain carries TRBV7-2 and TRBJ1-5; tentatively, D is TRBD1 (5 bases). CDR3 length equals 15 residues. CDR1 is SGHTA, CDR2 FQGNSA, per germline. Trimming took off 2 bases at V and 6 bases at J, with 14 bases between the two ends. The CDR3 bases are TGTGCCAGCAGCTTACAGGGCCGAGTGGGTCAGCCCCAGCATTTT. This translates into CASSLQGRVGQPQHF.

This chain connects TRBV27 to TRBJ1-5; TRBD1 matches at 7 bases. In germline, CDR1 is MNHEY, CDR2 SMNVEV (reference sequence). The CDR3 runs to 19 residues. Germline trimming cut 6 bases from V and 2 bases from J; bases unmatched to any gene: 19. DNA of the CDR3: TGTGCCAGCAGAAAGGGCCTGAGGGACAGTTTGTTGGGCAATCAGCCCCAGCATTTT. Protein product: CASRKGLRDSLLGNQPQHF.

This clone has only one observation. The CDR3 sequence: CASSLSHSYEQYF. CDR3 DNA: TGTGCCAGCAGTTTATCTCACAGCTACGAGCAGTACTTC. The chain combines TRBV27 with TRBJ2-7; no firm D call. The germline V gene has CDR1 MNHEY and CDR2 SMNVEV (reference sequence). This CDR3 comprises 13 residues. The V end was cut by 0 bases, the J end by 3 bases, with 6 bases between.

The chain joins TRBV5-1 to TRBJ1-2, with D maybe TRBD1 (5 bases). The germline V gene encodes CDR1 SGHRS and CDR2 YFSETQ. The germline V and J ends were trimmed by 0 bases and 4 bases, with 10 bases remaining between them. The CDR3 is 14 residues long. DNA for the CDR3: TGCGCCAGCAGCTTGGAGGCAGGGTTCTATGGCTACACCTTC. It codes for CASSLEAGFYGYTF.

This clone was seen only once. The chain joins TRBV28 to TRBJ2-5, with 11 bases matching TRBD2. The CDR3 has 15 amino acids. Germline-derived CDR1 and CDR2 are MDHEN and SYDVKM. The J segment lost 5 bases and the V segment lost 6 bases, leaving 8 bases of the junction unmatched. The CDR3 DNA reads as TGTGCCAGCAGAGCGATAGCGGGGGGGCGCGAGACCCAGTACTTC. Translating gives CASRAIAGGRETQYF.

The V gene is TRBV7-3, the J gene TRBJ2-4; 7 nucleotides line up with TRBD1. This CDR3 is 15 amino acids long. V trimming: 1 base; J trimming: 7 bases; junction bases outside the gene matches: 7. Germline V gene sequence: CDR1 SGHTA, CDR2 FQGTGA. CDR3 loop: CASSLRGGALNIQYF. The DNA for the CDR3 is TGTGCCAGCAGCTTAAGAGGGGGCGCTTTGAACATTCAGTACTTC.

V gene TRBV25-1 combines with J gene TRBJ1-5; D remains ambiguous. The V end lost 6 bases, the J end lost 1 base, and 7 bases lay between the germline ends. Germline values: CDR1 MGHDK, CDR2 SYGVNS. The length of the CDR3 is 13 residues. Here the CDR3 reads CASSWQSNQPQHF. The DNA of the CDR3 is TGTGCCAGCAGCTGGCAGAGCAATCAGCCCCAGCATTTT.

This clone was seen a single time. This chain connects TRBV6-5 to TRBJ2-3; no clear D gene. CDR1 and CDR2 from the germline V gene are MNHEY and SVGAGI. The CDR3 has 11 residues. Trimming left V 7 bases short and J 5 bases short, with 7 bases between. CDR3 sequence reads: CASTNLDTQYF. CDR3 sequence (DNA): TGTGCCAGCACCAACTTAGATACGCAGTATTTT.

The sample holds one count of this clone. J is TRBJ2-5 and V is TRBV11-3; D call uncertain. The last part of the DNA fits TRBJ2-7 better; the J call may be wrong. There are 15 residues in the CDR3. CDR1 is SGHNT and CDR2 is YENEEA in the germline V gene. CDR3 in amino acids: CASSLLRGWSYEQYF. CDR3 DNA: TGTGCCAGCAGCTTACTCCGAGGTTGGTCCTACGAGCAGTACTTC.

The gene calls are TRBV2 and TRBJ2-2; 9 bases map to TRBD2. The V gene's germline CDR1 is SNHLY and CDR2 FYNNEI. CDR3 size: 16 residues. Trimming at V came to 7 bases and at J to 5 bases, leaving 11 bases not matched to a gene. CDR3 sequence reads: CASILAGGLRTGELFF. CDR3 nucleotide sequence: TGTGCCAGCATCCTCGCGGGGGGGCTGAGGACCGGGGAGCTGTTTTTT. The whole variable domain, remainder taken from reference TRBV2 and TRBJ2-2, is EPEVTQTPSHQVTQMGQEVILRCVPISNHLYFYWYRQILGQKVEFLVSFYNNEISEKSEIFDDQFSVERPDGSNFTLKIRSTKLEDSAMYFCASILAGGLRTGELFFGEGSRLTVL.

The rearrangement uses TRBV6-6 and TRBJ1-3; TRBD1 aligns across 8 bases. The CDR3 loop spans 16 amino acids. Germline V gene data show CDR1 as MNHNY and CDR2 as SVGAGI (reference sequence). V shed 5 bases and J 3 bases; nucleotides not matched to a gene: 9. CDR3 residues: CASSAPGQGSGNTIYF. In nucleotides, the CDR3 is TGTGCCAGCAGTGCACCAGGACAGGGCAGTGGAAACACCATATATTTT.

DNA for the CDR3: TGTGCCAGCTCACCTTCTACTAGCACTGACAATGAGCAGTTCTTC. The encoded protein is CASSPSTSTDNEQFF. V and J are TRBV18 and TRBJ2-1, with D possibly matching TRBD2 (6 bases). Germline-derived CDR1 and CDR2 are KGHSH and LQKENI. Trimming shortened V by 3 bases and J by 5 bases, and 14 bases separated the two germline ends. CDR3 length equals 15 residues.

This chain joins TRBV12-5 and TRBJ2-3; 9 bases line up with TRBD1. The ends lost 9 bases at V and 10 bases at J; junction bases unmatched: 20. There are 16 residues in the CDR3. The V gene's germline CDR1 is LGHNT and CDR2 FRNRAP. The CDR3 region is CASLPTGGVPGGAQYF. For the CDR3, the DNA is TGTGCTAGCCTTCCTACAGGGGGCGTACCCGGGGGTGCGCAGTATTTT.

The table lists this clone with a few counts. The CDR3 bases are TGCGCCAGCAGCCAAGATCTGGGCGCGGGCGGAGTAGCTAACAATGAGCAGTTCTTC. It specifies CASSQDLGAGGVANNEQFF. V gene TRBV4-1 combines with J gene TRBJ2-1; weak D call: TRBD2 (5 bases). This CDR3 has 19 residues. Trimming removed 0 bases from V and 5 bases from J, with 23 bases in between. Looked up from germline, CDR1 is MGHRA and CDR2 is YSYEKL.

The chain employs TRBV11-2 and TRBJ1-2, with TRBD1 matching over 8 bases. Germline V lookup: CDR1 SGHAT, CDR2 FQNNGV. The CDR3 extends over 13 amino acids. J gave up 4 bases and V 5 bases, and 3 bases lay outside the gene matches. CDR3 nucleotides: TGTGCCAGCAGCCCCGGGACAGGCTATGGCTACACCTTC. Encoded protein: CASSPGTGYGYTF.

The genes are TRBV19 and TRBJ2-1, with D perhaps TRBD1 (5 bases). Germline CDR1 is LNHDA and CDR2 is SQIVND (reference sequence). The CDR3 is 14 amino acids. With 4 bases removed from V and 4 bases from J, the gap between germline ends came to 11 bases. In DNA form, the CDR3 reads TGTGCCAGTAGTACAGGGTCGGCTTACAATGAGCAGTTCTTC. Translating gives CASSTGSAYNEQFF.

The rearrangement joins TRBV11-2 to TRBJ2-1; the match to TRBD2 covers 7 bases. Germline V gives CDR1 SGHAT, CDR2 FQNNGV. V lost 4 bases and J lost 9; bases outside the gene matches: 6. The CDR3 spans 13 residues. The CDR3 DNA sequence: TGTGCCAGCAGCTATCAGCGGGGCGGTGAGCAGTTCTTC. Its protein product is CASSYQRGGEQFF.

The chain couples TRBV7-9 to TRBJ2-5; D possibly corresponds to TRBD2 (7 bases). The CDR3 length is 15 residues. Germline values: CDR1 SEHNR, CDR2 FQNEAQ (reference sequence). The V end lost 7 bases, the J end lost 5 bases, and 20 bases lay between the germline ends. In DNA form, the CDR3 reads TGTGCCAGCACGCCTTTGAAGGGGGGGTCGGAGACCCAGTACTTC. It is translated as CASTPLKGGSETQYF.

The CDR3 reads CASTPSGGIYEQYF. Written as DNA, the CDR3 is TGTGCCAGCACGCCGTCAGGGGGAATCTACGAGCAGTACTTC. This sequence joins TRBV18 and TRBJ2-7; 7 bases are a match to TRBD1. Germline V lookup: CDR1 KGHSH, CDR2 LQKENI. After removal of 8 bases from V and 3 bases from J, the junction contained 10 bases not matched to a gene. The CDR3 covers 14 residues.

This sequence joins TRBV6-1 and TRBJ1-2, with TRBD1 identical over 9 bases. CDR3 size: 14 residues. CDR1 and CDR2 (germline): MNHNS, SASEGT. The V and J ends lost 8 bases and 1 base, in that order; junction bases with no gene match: 5. The chain's CDR3 is CASSLGQGNYGYTF. The CDR3 bases are TGTGCCAGCTCCTTGGGACAGGGTAACTATGGCTACACCTTC.

The chain combines TRBV7-2 with TRBJ2-2; perhaps TRBD2 as D (6 bases). This CDR3 region has 14 residues. The V gene lost 5 bases and the J gene lost 5 bases, with 12 bases spanning the gap. Germline CDR1 SGHTA, CDR2 FQGNSA. The CDR3 DNA is TGTGCCAGCAGCCCGCCGGGGGAAACCGGGGAGCTGTTTTTT. This sequence encodes CASSPPGETGELFF.

V usage is TRBV11-3 and J usage is TRBJ1-6; a weak D match, TRBD1 (6 bases). The CDR3 covers 14 residues. Deletions cut 3 bases from V and 10 bases from J, with 13 bases between. Germline V lookup: CDR1 SGHNT, CDR2 YENEEA. The CDR3 loop reads CASSFSRGNSPLHF. The CDR3 coding sequence is TGTGCCAGCAGCTTCTCTAGGGGGAACTCACCCCTCCACTTT.

This chain joins TRBV11-2 and TRBJ1-4; D not resolved. This CDR3 is 16 amino acids long. Per germline, CDR1 SGHAT and CDR2 FQNNGV. V lost 2 bases to trimming and J lost 3 bases, with 13 bases between them. The CDR3 nucleotides are TGTGCCAGCAGCTTATATGCGGCCAGCCCTAATGAAAAACTGTTTTTT. Amino acid sequence: CASSLYAASPNEKLFF.

The chain recombines TRBV5-6 with TRBJ2-5, with D uncertain. Judging by the DNA end, TRBJ2-7 fits better; the J call may be wrong. Germline loops: CDR1 SGHDT, CDR2 YYEEEE. CDR3 length equals 12 residues. CDR3 in amino acids: CASSLPVSEQYF. The DNA for the CDR3 is TGTGCCAGCAGCTTGCCAGTCAGCGAGCAGTACTTC.